This T cell receptor beta chain was captured in a study of blood T cells in healthy people across ages. General observations from the study: Donor CMV infection status was unknown, possibly confounding age-related changes in expanded clonotypes. What prevented conclusive comparison of naive and antigen-experienced cells was that PBMCs were unsorted.

A note on this clonotype: As yet, its antigen is unknown.

A second PCR of about 7 to 12 cycles used a sample-barcoded 5' primer and a J-beta primer mix. TCRdb passed the 5' RACE reads through MiXCR, listing each CDR3 protein once. The repertoire holds 1,500,000 or so distinct CDR3 sequences, with 59% as singletons. V was shortened by 0 bases and J by 8 bases, with 15 bases between the two germline ends. Germline lookup yields CDR1 SGHKS and CDR2 YYEKEE (reference sequence). This CDR3 is 15 amino acids long. Sequences were obtained from blood. The origin of this receptor is a man younger than 35 in good health. The chain couples TRBV5-5 to TRBJ2-1; D remains unclear. The DNA for the CDR3 is TGTGCCAGCAGCTTGGATCGCGGATTGCGGTATGAGCAGTTCTTC. Translated: CASSLDRGLRYEQFF. The variable domain in full, completed from reference TRBV5-5 and TRBJ2-1, reads DAGVTQSPTHLIKTRGQQVTLRCSPISGHKSVSWYQQVLGQGPQFIFQYYEKEERGRGNFPDRFSARQFPNYSSELNVNALLLGDSALYLCASSLDRGLRYEQFFGPGTRLTVL.